This T cell receptor beta chain emerged from a study of shared clonotypes between healthy human individuals. Study-level background: The donor pool was made up of two women and three men aged 18 to 49. For every donor, three CD4 naive, three CD4 memory, two CD8 naive and one CD8 memory plates were used.

In germline, CDR1 is SNHLY, CDR2 FYNNEI. This CDR3 contains 13 residues. V lost 4 bases to trimming and J lost 6 bases, with 9 bases between them. Donors were healthy HIV-negative adults without recent acute infections or vaccinations. Sorted-subset replicate PCRs used 150 to 200 ng of genomic DNA. This amount corresponded to tens of thousands of T cell genomes. Assay used: immunoSEQ multiplex PCR; TCRdb lists only in-frame clones, some missing. The sample gives about 510,000 clones, 90% to 96% of which show up once; approximately 0.062% is in the top ten. V is TRBV2 and J is TRBJ2-2; D possibly corresponds to TRBD1 (5 bases). Sequenced sample: naive CD4+ T cells sorted from blood. Subset: CD45RA+ positively selected. The source of this sequence is a woman aged 25 to 39 in good health. The CDR3 DNA is TGTGCCAGCAGTGGGCAGGGATCCGGGGAGCTGTTTTTT. This translates into CASSGQGSGELFF.